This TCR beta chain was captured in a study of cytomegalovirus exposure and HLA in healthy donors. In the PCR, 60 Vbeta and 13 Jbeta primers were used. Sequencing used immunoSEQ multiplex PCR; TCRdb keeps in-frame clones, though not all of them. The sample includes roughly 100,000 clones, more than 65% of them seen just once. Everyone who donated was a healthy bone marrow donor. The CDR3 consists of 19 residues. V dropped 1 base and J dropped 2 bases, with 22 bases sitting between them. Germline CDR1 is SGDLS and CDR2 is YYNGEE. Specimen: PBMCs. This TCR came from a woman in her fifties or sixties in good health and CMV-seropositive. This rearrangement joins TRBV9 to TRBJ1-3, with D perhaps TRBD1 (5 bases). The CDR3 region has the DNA TGTGCCAGCAGCGTAAATCCAGGGTTTTTAGCTCGAACTGGAAACACCATATATTTT. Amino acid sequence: CASSVNPGFLARTGNTIYF.